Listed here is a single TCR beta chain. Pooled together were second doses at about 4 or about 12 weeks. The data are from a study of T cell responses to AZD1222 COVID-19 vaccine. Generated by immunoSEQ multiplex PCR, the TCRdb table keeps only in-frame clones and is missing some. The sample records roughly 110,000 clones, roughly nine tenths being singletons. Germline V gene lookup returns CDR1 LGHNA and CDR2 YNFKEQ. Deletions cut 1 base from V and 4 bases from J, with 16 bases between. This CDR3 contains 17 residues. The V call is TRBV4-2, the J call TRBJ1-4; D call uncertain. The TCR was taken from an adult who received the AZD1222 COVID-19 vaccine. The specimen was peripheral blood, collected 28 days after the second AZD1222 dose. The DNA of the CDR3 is TGTGCCAGCAGCCAAGGGGTCATCGTCCTTGATAATGAAAAACTGTTTTTT. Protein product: CASSQGVIVLDNEKLFF.